Below, 2 T cell receptor beta chains from the same sample are listed, as sequenced in a study of graft-versus-host responses after intestinal transplantation. TCRdb's table, derived via immunoSEQ multiplex PCR, lists solely in-frame clones and lacks some. The sample shows 35,000 to 45,000 clones, over 85% of them seen only once. The sample here was PBMCs, taken less than 280 days after transplant. These receptor sequences come from a human patient who received an intestinal transplant, so some T cells may come from the graft donor.

V is TRBV5-8 and J is TRBJ2-1; D ambiguous. V dropped 3 bases and J dropped 13 bases, with 14 bases sitting between them. Germline V gene lookup returns CDR1 SGHTS and CDR2 YDEGEE. The CDR3 is 12 amino acids. The CDR3 sequence: CASSYQSQIQFF. CDR3 DNA sequence: TGTGCCAGCAGCTACCAATCCCAGATACAGTTCTTC.

The J gene is TRBJ2-7, the V gene TRBV6-6; TRBD2 matches 7 bases. The CDR3 spans 14 residues. Germline V gene lookup returns CDR1 MNHNY and CDR2 SVGAGI (reference sequence). The junction had 4 bases not matched to a gene; V was cut back by 2 bases and J by 3 bases. The chain's CDR3 is CASSYRTSRYEQYF. CDR3 DNA: TGTGCCAGCAGTTACAGGACTAGTCGCTACGAGCAGTACTTC.